This TCR beta chain was retrieved from a study of regulatory T cells in long-lasting Graves disease. This clonotype appeared many times. Time point denoted: newly diagnosed GD, antithyroid drugs for less than 3 months. The TCR library used RNA extracted from PBMCs. To make TCR beta libraries, researchers used iRepertoire HTBI primers and Arm-PCR of CDR3 regions. TCRdb passed the multiplex PCR reads through MiXCR, listing each CDR3 protein once. There are around 420,000 distinct CDR3 sequences in the sample; approximately 16% occur only once, and over 7% lies in the top ten. These data were likewise used in another study, on T cells in Graves' hyperthyroidism and ophthalmopathy.

The material was peripheral blood mononuclear cells (PBMCs), obtained at new diagnosis, from a patient treated with antithyroid drugs. This TCR derives from a woman aged 40 to 50 with Graves disease.

The CDR3 here is CASSVDAGSVTGELFF. DNA of the CDR3: TGTGCCAGCAGCGTAGATGCGGGGTCGGTCACCGGGGAGCTGTTTTTT. V is TRBV9 and J is TRBJ2-2, with D perhaps TRBD2 (6 bases). This CDR3 comprises 16 residues. V dropped 0 bases and J dropped 4 bases, with 13 bases sitting between them. CDR1 is SGDLS and CDR2 is YYNGEE in the germline V gene.